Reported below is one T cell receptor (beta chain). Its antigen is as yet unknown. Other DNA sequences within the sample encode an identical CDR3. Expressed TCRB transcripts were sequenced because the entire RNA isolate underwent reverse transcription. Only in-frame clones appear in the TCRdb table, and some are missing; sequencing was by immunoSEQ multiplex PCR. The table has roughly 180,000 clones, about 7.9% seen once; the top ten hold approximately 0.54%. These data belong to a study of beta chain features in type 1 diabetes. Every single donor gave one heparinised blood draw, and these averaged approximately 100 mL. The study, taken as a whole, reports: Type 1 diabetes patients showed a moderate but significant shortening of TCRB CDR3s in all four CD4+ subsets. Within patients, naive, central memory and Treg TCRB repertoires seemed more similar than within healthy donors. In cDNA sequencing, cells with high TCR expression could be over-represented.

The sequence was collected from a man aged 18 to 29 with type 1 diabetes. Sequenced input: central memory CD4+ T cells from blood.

The CDR3 is CSVEGRGLNYGYTF. CDR3 nucleotide sequence: TGCAGCGTTGAGGGGAGAGGGCTTAACTATGGCTACACCTTC. The chain carries TRBV29-1 and TRBJ1-2; D is ambiguous. The germline V and J ends were trimmed by 3 bases and 1 base, with 12 bases remaining between them. Germline lookup yields CDR1 SQVTM and CDR2 ANQGSEA. The CDR3 totals 14 residues.